What follows is one T cell receptor (beta chain) and its context. This sample stems from a study of OX40 agonist ivuxolimab in advanced cancers. People who had autoimmune disease history or systemic immunosuppression were excluded. Clones were read by immunoSEQ multiplex PCR, and TCRdb kept only the in-frame ones, dropping some. The repertoire includes 30,000 to 45,000 clones, over 80% of them detected once, and approximately 33% sits in the top ten. This TCR came from an adult with an advanced solid tumor such as melanoma, head and neck, liver or kidney cancer. This specimen was CD4+ or CD8+ T cells sorted from blood, taken in a trial of the OX40 agonist ivuxolimab.

This CDR3 reads CASTASGATDTQYF. The CDR3 nucleotides are TGTGCCAGCACGGCTAGCGGGGCCACAGATACGCAGTATTTT. The V call is TRBV2, the J call TRBJ2-3; TRBD2 matches 9 bases. The CDR3 runs to 14 residues. Per the germline V gene, CDR1 is SNHLY and CDR2 is FYNNEI. V shed 7 bases, J shed 2 bases, and the junction held 4 bases outside the gene matches.